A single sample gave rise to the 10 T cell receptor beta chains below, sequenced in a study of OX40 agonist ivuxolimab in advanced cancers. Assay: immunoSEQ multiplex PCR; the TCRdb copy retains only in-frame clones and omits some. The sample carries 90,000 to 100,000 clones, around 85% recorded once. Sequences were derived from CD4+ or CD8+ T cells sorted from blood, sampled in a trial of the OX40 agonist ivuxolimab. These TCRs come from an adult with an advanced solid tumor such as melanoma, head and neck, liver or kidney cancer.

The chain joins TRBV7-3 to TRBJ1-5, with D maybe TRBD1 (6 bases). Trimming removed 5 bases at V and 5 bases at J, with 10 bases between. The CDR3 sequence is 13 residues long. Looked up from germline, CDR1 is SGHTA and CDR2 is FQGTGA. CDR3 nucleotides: TGTGCCAGCAGCCGGGACAACCATCAGCCCCAGCATTTT. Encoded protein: CASSRDNHQPQHF.

The DNA for the CDR3 is TGTGCCAGCAGTGAAGAGGGACAGGTGAACACTGAAGCTTTCTTT. Translation gives CASSEEGQVNTEAFF. The chain carries TRBV2 and TRBJ1-1, with TRBD1 identical over 8 bases. Germline V gene data show CDR1 as SNHLY and CDR2 as FYNNEI. Trimming cost V 1 base and J 0 bases; bases outside gene matches: 1. The CDR3 contains 15 residues.

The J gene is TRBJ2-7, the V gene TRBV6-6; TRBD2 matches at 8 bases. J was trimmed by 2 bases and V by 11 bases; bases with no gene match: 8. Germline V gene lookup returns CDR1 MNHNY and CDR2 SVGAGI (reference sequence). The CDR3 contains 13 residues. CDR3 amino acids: CAAQAGGPYEQYF. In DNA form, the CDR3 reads TGTGCCGCCCAGGCGGGGGGTCCCTACGAGCAGTACTTC.

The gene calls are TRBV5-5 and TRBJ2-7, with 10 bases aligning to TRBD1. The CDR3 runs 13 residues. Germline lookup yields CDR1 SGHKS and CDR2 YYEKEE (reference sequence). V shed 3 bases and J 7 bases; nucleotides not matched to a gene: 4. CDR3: CASSSGQGKEQYF. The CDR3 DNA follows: TGTGCCAGCAGCTCGGGACAGGGGAAAGAGCAGTACTTC.

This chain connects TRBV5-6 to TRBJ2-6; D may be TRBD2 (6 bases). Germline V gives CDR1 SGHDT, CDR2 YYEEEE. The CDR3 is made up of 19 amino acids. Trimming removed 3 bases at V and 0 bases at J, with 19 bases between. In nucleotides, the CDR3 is TGTGCCAGCAGCTCCCCCGGGAGCAGGCGACACTCTGGGGCCAACGTCCTGACTTTC. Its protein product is CASSSPGSRRHSGANVLTF.

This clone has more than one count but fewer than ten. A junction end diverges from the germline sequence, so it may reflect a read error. CDR3 nucleotides: TGTGCCAGCAGGTTAACCGGGACAGATTACAATGAGCAGTTCTTC. Amino acids: CASRLTGTDYNEQFF. This sequence joins TRBV7-3 and TRBJ2-1; 7 nucleotides agree with TRBD1. In germline, CDR1 is SGHTA, CDR2 FQGTGA. CDR3 size: 15 residues.

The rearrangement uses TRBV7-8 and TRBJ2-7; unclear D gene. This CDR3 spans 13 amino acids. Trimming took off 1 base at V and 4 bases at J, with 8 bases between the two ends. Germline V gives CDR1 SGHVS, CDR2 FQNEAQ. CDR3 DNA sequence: TGTGCCAGCAGCTTAGGAATCGGGTACGAGCAGTACTTC. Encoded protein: CASSLGIGYEQYF.

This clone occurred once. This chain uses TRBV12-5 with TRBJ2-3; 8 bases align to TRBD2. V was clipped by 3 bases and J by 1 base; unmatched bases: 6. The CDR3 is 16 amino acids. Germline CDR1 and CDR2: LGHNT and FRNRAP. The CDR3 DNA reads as TGTGCTAGTGGTTTCGGGGGGGCCGCAGGCACAGATACGCAGTATTTT. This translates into CASGFGGAAGTDTQYF.

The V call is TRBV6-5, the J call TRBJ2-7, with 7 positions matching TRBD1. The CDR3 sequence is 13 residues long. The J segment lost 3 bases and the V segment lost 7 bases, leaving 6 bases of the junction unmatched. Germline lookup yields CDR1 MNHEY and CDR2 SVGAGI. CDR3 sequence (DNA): TGTGCCAGCAAGAGGGGGCCCTACTACGAGCAGTACTTC. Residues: CASKRGPYYEQYF.

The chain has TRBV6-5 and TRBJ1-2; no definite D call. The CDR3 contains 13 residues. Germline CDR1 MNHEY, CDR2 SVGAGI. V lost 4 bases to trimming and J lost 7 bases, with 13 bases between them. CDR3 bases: TGTGCCAGCAGTTTGGACGATTTCGGTGGCTACACCTTC. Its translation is CASSLDDFGGYTF.